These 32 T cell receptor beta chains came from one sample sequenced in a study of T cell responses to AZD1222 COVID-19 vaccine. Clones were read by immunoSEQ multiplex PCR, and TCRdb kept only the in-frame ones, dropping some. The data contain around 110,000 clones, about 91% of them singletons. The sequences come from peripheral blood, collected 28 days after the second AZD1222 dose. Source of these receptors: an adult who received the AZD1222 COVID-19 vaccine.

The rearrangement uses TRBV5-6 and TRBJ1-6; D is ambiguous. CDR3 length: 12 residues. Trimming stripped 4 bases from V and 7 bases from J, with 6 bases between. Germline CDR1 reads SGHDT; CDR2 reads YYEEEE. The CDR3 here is CASSLANSPLHF. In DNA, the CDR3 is TGTGCCAGCAGCCTGGCCAATTCACCCCTCCACTTT.

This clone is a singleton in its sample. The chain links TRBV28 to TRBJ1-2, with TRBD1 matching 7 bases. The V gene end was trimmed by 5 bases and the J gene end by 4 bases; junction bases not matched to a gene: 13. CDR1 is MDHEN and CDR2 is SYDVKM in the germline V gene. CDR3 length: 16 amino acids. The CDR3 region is CASSLRGGYLGYGYTF. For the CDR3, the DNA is TGTGCCAGCAGTCTACGAGGGGGCTATTTGGGCTATGGCTACACCTTC.

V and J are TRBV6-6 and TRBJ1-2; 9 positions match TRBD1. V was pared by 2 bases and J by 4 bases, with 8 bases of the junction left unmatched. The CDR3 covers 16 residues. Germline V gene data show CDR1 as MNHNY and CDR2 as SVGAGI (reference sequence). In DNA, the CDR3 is TGTGCCAGCAGTTACCGGGACAGGGCCCCCCTCTATGGCTACACCTTC. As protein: CASSYRDRAPLYGYTF.

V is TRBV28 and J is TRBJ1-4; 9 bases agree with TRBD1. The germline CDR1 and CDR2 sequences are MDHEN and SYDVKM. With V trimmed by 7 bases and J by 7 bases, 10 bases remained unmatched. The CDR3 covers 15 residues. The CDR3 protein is CASKLLRDRVEKLFF. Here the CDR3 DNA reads TGTGCCAGCAAGCTACTCCGGGACAGGGTTGAAAAACTGTTTTTT. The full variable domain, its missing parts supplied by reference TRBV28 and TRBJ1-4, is DVKVTQSSRYLVKRTGEKVFLECVQDMDHENMFWYRQDPGLGLRLIYFSYDVKMKEKGDIPEGYSVSREKKERFSLILESASTNQTSMYLCASKLLRDRVEKLFFGSGTQLSVL.

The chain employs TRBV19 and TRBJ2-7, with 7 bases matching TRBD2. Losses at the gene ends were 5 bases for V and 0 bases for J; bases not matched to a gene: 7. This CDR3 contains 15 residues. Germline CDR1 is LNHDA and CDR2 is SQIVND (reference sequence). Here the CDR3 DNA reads TGTGCCAGTAGTCCCACCGGGACTAACTCCTACGAGCAGTACTTC. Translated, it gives CASSPTGTNSYEQYF.

The CDR3 sequence: CASSLPSGRPDEQFF. CDR3 in DNA: TGCGCCAGCAGCTTGCCCAGCGGGAGGCCCGATGAGCAGTTCTTC. This chain joins TRBV5-1 and TRBJ2-1, with 9 bases aligning to TRBD2. This CDR3 has 15 amino acids. V trimming: 1 base; J trimming: 8 bases; junction bases outside the gene matches: 7. The germline V gene has CDR1 SGHRS and CDR2 YFSETQ. Full variable domain (missing parts from reference TRBV5-1 and TRBJ2-1): KAGVTQTPRYLIKTRGQQVTLSCSPISGHRSVSWYQQTPGQGLQFLFEYFSETQRNKGNFPGRFSGRQFSNSRSEMNVSTLELGDSALYLCASSLPSGRPDEQFFGPGTRLTVL.

The CDR3 region is CASSPGQGFNTIYF. The CDR3, as DNA: TGTGCCAGCAGCCCGGGACAGGGGTTTAACACCATATATTTT. This chain links TRBV7-9 with TRBJ1-3; 10 bases map to TRBD1. Germline V gives CDR1 SEHNR, CDR2 FQNEAQ (reference sequence). The ends lost 5 bases at V and 7 bases at J; junction bases unmatched: 5. The CDR3 has 14 amino acids.

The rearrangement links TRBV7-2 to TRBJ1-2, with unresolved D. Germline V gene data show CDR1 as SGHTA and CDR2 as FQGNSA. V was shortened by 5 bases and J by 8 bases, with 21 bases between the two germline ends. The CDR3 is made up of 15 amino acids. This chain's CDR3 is CASSTPGRTREGYTF. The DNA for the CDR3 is TGTGCCAGCAGCACCCCCGGACGTACCCGGGAGGGCTACACCTTC.

CDR3 nucleotides: TGTGCCACCCGGGACCCTCTGGGGGCAAGGGACACTGAAGCTTTCTTT. This gives the protein CATRDPLGARDTEAFF. The chain recombines TRBV28 with TRBJ1-1; tentatively, D is TRBD1 (6 bases). Trimming removed 10 bases at V and 3 bases at J, with 24 bases between. CDR3 length: 16 amino acids. Germline assignment: CDR1 MDHEN and CDR2 SYDVKM.

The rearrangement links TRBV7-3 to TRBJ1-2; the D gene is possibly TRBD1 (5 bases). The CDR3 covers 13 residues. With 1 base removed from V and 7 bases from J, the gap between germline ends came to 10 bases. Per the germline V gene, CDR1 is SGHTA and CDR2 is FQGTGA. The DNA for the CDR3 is TGTGCCAGCAGCTTAAGCGTTGGGGGTGGCTACACCTTC. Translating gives CASSLSVGGGYTF.

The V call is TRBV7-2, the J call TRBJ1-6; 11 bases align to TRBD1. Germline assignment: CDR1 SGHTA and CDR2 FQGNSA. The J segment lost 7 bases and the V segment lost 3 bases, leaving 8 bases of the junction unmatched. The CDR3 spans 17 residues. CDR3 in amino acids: CASSLGQGVTGNSPLHF. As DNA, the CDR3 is TGTGCCAGCAGCTTGGGACAGGGGGTAACGGGGAATTCACCCCTCCACTTT.

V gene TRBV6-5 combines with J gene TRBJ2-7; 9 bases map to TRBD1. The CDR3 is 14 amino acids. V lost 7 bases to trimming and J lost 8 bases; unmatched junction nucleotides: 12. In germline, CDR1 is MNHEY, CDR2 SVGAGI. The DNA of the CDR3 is TGTGCCAGCAAGCCGGGACAGGGAAATTACAAGCAGTACTTC. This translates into CASKPGQGNYKQYF.

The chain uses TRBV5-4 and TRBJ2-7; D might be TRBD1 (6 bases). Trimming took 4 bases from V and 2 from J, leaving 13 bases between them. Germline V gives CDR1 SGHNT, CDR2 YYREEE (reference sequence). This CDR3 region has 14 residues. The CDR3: CASSDRTRPYEQYF. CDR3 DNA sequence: TGTGCCAGCAGCGACAGGACAAGGCCCTACGAGCAGTACTTC.

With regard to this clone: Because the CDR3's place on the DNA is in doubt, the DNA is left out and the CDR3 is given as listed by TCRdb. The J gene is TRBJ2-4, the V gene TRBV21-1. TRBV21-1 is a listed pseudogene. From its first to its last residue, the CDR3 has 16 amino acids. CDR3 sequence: CASSKVVGAGTNIQYF.

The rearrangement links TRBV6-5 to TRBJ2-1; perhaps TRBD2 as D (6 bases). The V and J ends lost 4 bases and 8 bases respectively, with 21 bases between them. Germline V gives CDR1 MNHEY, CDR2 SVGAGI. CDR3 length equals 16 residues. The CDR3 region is CASSSLAGFSNDEQFF. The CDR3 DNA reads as TGTGCCAGCAGTTCACTTGCGGGATTCTCAAACGATGAGCAGTTCTTC.

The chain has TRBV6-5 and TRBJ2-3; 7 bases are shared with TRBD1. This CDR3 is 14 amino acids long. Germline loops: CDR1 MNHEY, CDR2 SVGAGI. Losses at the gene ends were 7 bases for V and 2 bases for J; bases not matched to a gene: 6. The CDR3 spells CASNGDRDTDTQYF. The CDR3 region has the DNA TGTGCCAGCAATGGTGACAGGGACACAGATACGCAGTATTTT.

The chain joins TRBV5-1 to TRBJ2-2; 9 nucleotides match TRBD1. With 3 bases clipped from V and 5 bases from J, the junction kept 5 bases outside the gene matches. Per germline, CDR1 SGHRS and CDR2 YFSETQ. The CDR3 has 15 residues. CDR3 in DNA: TGCGCCAGCAGCTGGACAGGGGAGGGTACCGGGGAGCTGTTTTTT. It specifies CASSWTGEGTGELFF.

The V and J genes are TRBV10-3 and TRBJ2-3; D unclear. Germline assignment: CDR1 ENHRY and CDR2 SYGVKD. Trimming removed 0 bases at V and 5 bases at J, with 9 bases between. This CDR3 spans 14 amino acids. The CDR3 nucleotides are TGTGCCATCAGTGAGTCTGTGGAGAAAGATACGCAGTATTTT. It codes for CAISESVEKDTQYF.

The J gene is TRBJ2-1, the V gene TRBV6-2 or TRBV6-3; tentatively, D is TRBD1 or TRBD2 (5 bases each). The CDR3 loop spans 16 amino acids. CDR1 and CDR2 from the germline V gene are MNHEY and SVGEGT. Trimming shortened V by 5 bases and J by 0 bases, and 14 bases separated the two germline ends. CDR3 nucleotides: TGTGCCAGCAGTGGACATAGCGCGAACTCCTACAATGAGCAGTTCTTC. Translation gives CASSGHSANSYNEQFF.

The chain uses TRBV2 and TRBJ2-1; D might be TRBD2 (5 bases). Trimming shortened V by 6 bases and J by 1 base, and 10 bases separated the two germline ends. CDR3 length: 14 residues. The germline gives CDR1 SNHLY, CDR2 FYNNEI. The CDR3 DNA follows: TGTGCCAGCAGGGAGGACGGATCCTACAATGAGCAGTTCTTC. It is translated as CASREDGSYNEQFF.

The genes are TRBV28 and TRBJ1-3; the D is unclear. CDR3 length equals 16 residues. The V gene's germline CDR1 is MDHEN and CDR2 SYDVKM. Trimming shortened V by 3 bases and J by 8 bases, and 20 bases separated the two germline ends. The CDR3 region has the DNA TGTGCCAGCAGTTTGGCGGCTGCGAGCCCCAAGGACACCATATATTTT. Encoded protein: CASSLAAASPKDTIYF.

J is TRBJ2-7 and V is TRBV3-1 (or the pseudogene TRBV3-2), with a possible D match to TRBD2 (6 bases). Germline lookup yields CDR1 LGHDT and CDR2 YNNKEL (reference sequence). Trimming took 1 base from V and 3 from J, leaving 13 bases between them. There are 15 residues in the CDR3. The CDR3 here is CASSQADGSVYEQYF. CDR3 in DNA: TGTGCCAGCAGCCAAGCAGACGGGAGCGTCTACGAGCAGTACTTC.

The CDR3 DNA reads TGCGCCAGCAGTGAGTTGATGGACCCCTACGAGCAGTACTTC. It translates to CASSELMDPYEQYF. V usage is TRBV10-1 and J usage is TRBJ2-7, with D unresolved. This CDR3 spans 14 amino acids. V was trimmed by 1 base and J by 2 bases, leaving 9 bases between them. CDR1 WNHNN and CDR2 SYGVQD come from the germline V gene (reference sequence).

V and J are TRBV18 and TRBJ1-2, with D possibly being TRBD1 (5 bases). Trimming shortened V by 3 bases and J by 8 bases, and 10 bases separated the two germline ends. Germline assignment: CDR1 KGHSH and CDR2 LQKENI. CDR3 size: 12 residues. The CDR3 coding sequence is TGTGCCAGCTCACCCCCATGGGGCGGCTACACCTTC. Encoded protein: CASSPPWGGYTF.

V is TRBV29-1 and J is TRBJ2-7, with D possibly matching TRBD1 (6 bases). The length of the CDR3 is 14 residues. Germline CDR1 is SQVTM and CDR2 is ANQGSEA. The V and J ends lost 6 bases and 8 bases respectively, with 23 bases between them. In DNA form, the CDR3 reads TGCAGCGTCCGGAAAAATTTAAGGACAGTCCAGCAGTACTTC. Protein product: CSVRKNLRTVQQYF.

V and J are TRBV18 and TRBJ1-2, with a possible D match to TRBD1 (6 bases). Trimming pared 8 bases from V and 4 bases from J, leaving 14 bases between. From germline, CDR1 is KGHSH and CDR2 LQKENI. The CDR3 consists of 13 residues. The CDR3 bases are TGTGCCAGCGGCACAGGGCGCAGCTATGGCTACACCTTC. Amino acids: CASGTGRSYGYTF. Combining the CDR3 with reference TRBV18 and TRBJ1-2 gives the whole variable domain NAGVMQNPRHLVRRRGQEARLRCSPMKGHSHVYWYRQLPEEGLKFMVYLQKENIIDESGMPKERFSAEFPKEGPSILRIQQVVRGDSAAYFCASGTGRSYGYTFGSGTRLTVV.

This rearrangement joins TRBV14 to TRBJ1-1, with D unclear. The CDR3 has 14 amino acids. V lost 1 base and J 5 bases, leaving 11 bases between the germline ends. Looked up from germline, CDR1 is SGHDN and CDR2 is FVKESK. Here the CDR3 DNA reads TGTGCCAGCAGCCAAGGGGCCCCGAGGACTGAAGCTTTCTTT. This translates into CASSQGAPRTEAFF.

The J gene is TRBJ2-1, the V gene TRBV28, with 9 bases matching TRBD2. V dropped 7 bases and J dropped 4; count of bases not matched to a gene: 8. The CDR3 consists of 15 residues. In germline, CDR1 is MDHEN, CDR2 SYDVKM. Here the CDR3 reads CASTVTSGIYNEQFF. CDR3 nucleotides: TGTGCCAGCACCGTGACTAGCGGAATATACAATGAGCAGTTCTTC.

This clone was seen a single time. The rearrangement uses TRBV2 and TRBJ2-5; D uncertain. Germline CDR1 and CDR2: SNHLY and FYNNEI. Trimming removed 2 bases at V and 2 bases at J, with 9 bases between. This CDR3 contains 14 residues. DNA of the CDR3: TGTGCCAGCAGTGAACTTTTAGAACAAGAGACCCAGTACTTC. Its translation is CASSELLEQETQYF.

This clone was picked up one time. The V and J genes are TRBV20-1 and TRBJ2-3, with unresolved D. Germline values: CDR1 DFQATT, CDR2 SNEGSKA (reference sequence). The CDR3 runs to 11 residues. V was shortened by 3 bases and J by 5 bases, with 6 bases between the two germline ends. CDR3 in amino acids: CSARVRDTQYF. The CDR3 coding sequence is TGCAGTGCTAGGGTCCGAGATACGCAGTATTTT.

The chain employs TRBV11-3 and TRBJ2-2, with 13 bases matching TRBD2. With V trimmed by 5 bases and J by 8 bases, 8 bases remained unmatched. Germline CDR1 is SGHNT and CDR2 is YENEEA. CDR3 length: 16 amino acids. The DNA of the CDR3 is TGTGCCAGCAGCATCGGACTAGCGGGAGTTCTTGGGGAGCTGTTTTTT. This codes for CASSIGLAGVLGELFF.

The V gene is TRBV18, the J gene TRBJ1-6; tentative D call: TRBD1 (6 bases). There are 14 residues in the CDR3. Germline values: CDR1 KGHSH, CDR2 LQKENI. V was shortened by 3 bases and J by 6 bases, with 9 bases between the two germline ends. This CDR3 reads CASSPGTTNSPLHF. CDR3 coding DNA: TGTGCCAGCTCACCGGGGACAACTAATTCACCCCTCCACTTT.